This T cell receptor beta chain emerged from a study of early T cells in non-severe SARS-CoV-2 infection. Looking at the study overall: The chains were unpaired, and the sequenced material was bulk RNA from unsorted whole blood. Study conclusions and caveats: VDJdb matching skewed toward anti-spike CD8 responses, missing private and CD4 specificities.

The CDR3 extends over 16 amino acids. Germline CDR1 and CDR2: SGHRS and YFSETQ. Losses at the gene ends were 1 base for V and 2 bases for J; bases not matched to a gene: 3. At least ten counts were recorded for this clonotype. The antigen is not known. The protocol attached unique molecular identifiers to individual cDNA molecules. TCRdb re-called the 5' RACE reads through MiXCR, storing one row per CDR3 protein. Counted here are 20,000 to 25,000 distinct CDR3 sequences, around 4.8% occurring once; the ten biggest clones make up less than 8.5%. The chain combines TRBV5-1 with TRBJ2-1, with 10 bases fitting TRBD1. This TCR was sampled from an adult who was a healthcare worker with PCR-confirmed SARS-CoV-2 infection or an uninfected control (not recorded which). Sequenced: whole blood. In nucleotides, the CDR3 is TGCGCCAGCAGCTTGTTAGGACAGGGGGCCTACAATGAGCAGTTCTTC. Translation: CASSLLGQGAYNEQFF.